This TCR beta chain was captured by sequencing in a study of cytomegalovirus exposure and HLA in healthy donors. Findings and caveats of the study: Later analysis placed DRB1 highest and HLA-C lowest in TCR association rates, which differed by HLA locus. Among the CMV-associated chains, three were confirmed in vitro as specific for CMV antigens. Reportedly, fewer N-insertions than the approximately 700-donor mean appeared in an Asian-associated ancestry cluster in a later analysis.

It was with 60 Vbeta and 13 Jbeta primers that the PCR ran. The method was immunoSEQ multiplex PCR; TCRdb's version includes in-frame clones alone and lacks a portion of them. The sample holds fewer than 150,000 clones, roughly three quarters seen once. In the case of this clone: The target antigen is unknown.

The V gene end was trimmed by 4 bases and the J gene end by 5 bases; junction bases not matched to a gene: 11. The CDR3 loop spans 15 amino acids. Per germline, CDR1 SGHRS and CDR2 YFSETQ. This TCR was recovered from a woman aged 45-65 years in good health and CMV-seronegative. V and J are TRBV5-1 and TRBJ1-1; 7 nucleotides line up with TRBD1. The material sequenced was PBMCs. This chain's CDR3 is CASSRRTGGATEAFF. The CDR3 DNA reads TGCGCCAGCAGCCGAAGGACAGGAGGAGCGACTGAAGCTTTCTTT.